This T cell receptor beta chain was documented in a study of T-cell memory formation after mild COVID-19. Study-wide context: Clustering of TCRs was largely donor specific.

Researchers used 5'RACE with constant-segment primers to make TCR alpha and TCR beta cDNA libraries that carry sample barcodes and UMIs. TCRdb re-derived calls from the 5' RACE reads in MiXCR, one entry per CDR3 protein. The top ten clones hold about 2% of a sample with about 180,000 distinct CDR3 sequences, 16% of them seen once. Per the germline V gene, CDR1 is SGHRS and CDR2 is YFSETQ. This CDR3 region has 14 residues. V was pared by 4 bases and J by 2 bases, with 3 bases of the junction left unmatched. This chain links TRBV5-1 with TRBJ1-1, with 9 bases fitting TRBD1. The clonotype comes from an adult woman who had mild COVID-19 (a few samples of this study predate the infection). Cell type and time point are not known. Sequencing was performed on PBMCs or a T cell subset sorted from them (not recorded which). In DNA form, the CDR3 reads TGCGCCAGCAGCACGACAGGGGGAAACACTGAAGCTTTCTTT. Its translation is CASSTTGGNTEAFF.